This TCR delta chain was identified during a study of gamma-delta T cells after stem cell transplantation. TCRdb reapplied CATT to the RT-PCR reads. The sample shows over 2,500 delta-chain clones, about 2% of them seen only once. This clone is medium-sized by share. The CDR3 loop spans 16 amino acids. Germline V gives CDR1 GEAIGNYY, CDR2 EKD. V lost 0 bases, J lost 5 bases, and 18 bases lay in between. The chain recombines TRDV2 with TRDJ1; unclear D gene. Sequencing was done on a sample of gamma-delta T cells. The clonotype comes from a human donor. It is not recorded whose cells these are; they may come from a transplant donor. The CDR3 bases are TGTGCCTGTGACACCATTGGAGGTTTACAGGGGGATAAACTCATCTTT. It encodes CACDTIGGLQGDKLIF.